This TCR beta chain came from a study of post-analysis software for immune sequencing data. The overall study: The study covered relapsing-remitting, secondary progressive and progressive-relapsing courses of multiple sclerosis.

TCR beta cDNA libraries had unique molecular identifiers. Between roughly 1 and 10 million T cells gave rise to 500,000 to 600,000 cDNA molecules. TCRdb ran MiXCR on the PCR reads and lists one entry per CDR3 protein. This table holds about 540,000 distinct CDR3 sequences, approximately 31% found once. The study, taken as a whole, reports: Compared with controls, patients had more of 4 to 6 TRBV segments, including TRBV5-6, TRBV5-1 and TRBV20-1. A significant reduction in normalized Chao1 diversity was observed in multiple sclerosis patients versus controls. Samples sharing a preparation batch grouped tightly together when assessed by F measure.

Per germline, CDR1 SGHTS and CDR2 YDEGEE. With 0 bases removed from V and 6 bases from J, the gap between germline ends came to 10 bases. This CDR3 has 13 amino acids. Comment on this clonotype: Its specificity is unknown.

The sequence derives from a girl aged 2-17 years with multiple sclerosis. This rearrangement joins TRBV5-8 to TRBJ2-7; a possible D gene is TRBD1 (7 bases). The sequenced material came from blood. CDR3 sequence: CASSLDRGGEQYF. The CDR3 nucleotides are TGTGCCAGCAGCTTGGACAGGGGAGGCGAGCAGTACTTC.